This T cell receptor beta chain was sequenced during a study of identical twins. Findings and limits, study-wide: Models underestimated TCR alpha sharing (out-of-frame) in monozygotic twins.

TCRdb fed the 5' RACE reads into MiXCR, producing one record per CDR3 protein. The sample consists of hundreds of thousands of distinct CDR3 sequences, under 9% of them appearing once. Everyone who gave samples was a healthy Caucasian. V was clipped by 3 bases and J by 0 bases, with 8 bases between them. The CDR3 loop spans 14 amino acids. From germline, CDR1 is DFQATT and CDR2 SNEGSKA (reference sequence). Comment on this clonotype: Its antigen is not identified.

These sequences were also reported in another study, on yellow fever vaccine responses in identical twins.

The V gene is TRBV20-1, the J gene TRBJ2-2, with TRBD2 as a possible D gene (6 bases). The TCR sequence derives from a woman aged 18-29 years in good health. Sequenced sample: PBMCs. The DNA of the CDR3 is TGCAGTGCTAGGGACTATTCGAACACCGGGGAGCTGTTTTTT. This translates into CSARDYSNTGELFF.